What follows are 19 T cell receptor beta chains derived from one specimen sequenced in a study of T cell repertoires in cytomegalovirus infection. From the reads, TCRdb called clonotypes with MiXCR, one entry per CDR3 protein. The sample includes roughly 640,000 distinct CDR3 sequences, 20% to 25% seen only once; the top ten take 6.5% to 10%. What was sequenced was CD8+ T cells from PBMCs. Every receptor here comes from a human donor in good health (CMV status not recorded). Some clones in this sample may be carry-over from other donors' samples.

This clonotype was counted many times. The V and J genes are TRBV6-2 or TRBV6-3 and TRBJ2-7; D is unresolved. V lost 7 bases and J lost 2, with 9 bases in between. The CDR3 sequence is 12 residues long. CDR1 is MNHEY, CDR2 SVGEGT, per germline. The CDR3 region has the DNA TGTGCCAGCACCCCACCAACCTACGAGCAGTACGTC. Residues: CASTPPTYEQYV.

This clonotype was found many times. The chain links TRBV15 to TRBJ2-1, with D unclear. The CDR3 sequence is 15 residues long. The germline gives CDR1 LNHNV, CDR2 YYDKDF (reference sequence). Trimming cost V 1 base and J 1 base, with 8 bases left between them. This CDR3 reads CATSRARTSYNEQFF. In DNA, the CDR3 is TGTGCCACCAGCAGAGCGAGGACGTCCTACAATGAGCAGTTCTTC.

Details on this clonotype: This sequence may be a read error, since a much larger clone differs from it by one base. This chain links TRBV11-3 with TRBJ2-3, with a weak D call TRBD2 (5 bases). Germline CDR1 reads SGHNT; CDR2 reads YENEEA. The V gene lost 5 bases and the J gene lost 9 bases, with 21 bases spanning the gap. The length of the CDR3 is 15 residues. This CDR3 reads CASSPRYVGVETQYF. DNA of the CDR3: TGTGCCAGCAGCCCCCGATACGTCGGGGTAGAAACGCAGTATTTT. Together with reference TRBV11-3 and TRBJ2-3, the CDR3 gives the full variable domain: EAGVVQSPRYKIIEKKQPVAFWCNPISGHNTLYWYLQNLGQGPELLIRYENEEAVDDSQLPKDRFSAERLKGVDSTLKIQPAELGDSAVYLCASSPRYVGVETQYFGPGTRLTVL.

This clonotype came up many times. The chain links TRBV7-8 to TRBJ1-5; 9 bases are shared with TRBD1. CDR3 size: 15 residues. Germline V gene lookup returns CDR1 SGHVS and CDR2 FQNEAQ. Trimming cost V 5 bases and J 2 bases; bases outside gene matches: 4. The DNA for the CDR3 is TGTGCCAGCAGCCGGGGGGACAGGGGCAATCAGCCCCAGCATTTT. Translation gives CASSRGDRGNQPQHF.

This clonotype came up many times. This could be a read error, since a much larger clone is one nucleotide away. The V gene is TRBV27, the J gene TRBJ2-1, with 12 bases aligning to TRBD2. Germline assignment: CDR1 MNHEY and CDR2 SMNVEV (reference sequence). This CDR3 contains 14 residues. The trim removed 5 bases at V and 6 bases at J, leaving 2 bases unmatched. The CDR3 spells CASSRLAGVNEQFF. The CDR3 bases are TGTGCCAGCAGTCGACTAGCGGGGGTCAATGAGCAGTTCTTC.

The chain carries TRBV2 and TRBJ2-2; 9 bases map to TRBD2. This CDR3 region has 19 residues. Germline V lookup: CDR1 SNHLY, CDR2 FYNNEI. V shed 1 base, J shed 2 bases, and the junction held 11 bases outside the gene matches. In DNA, the CDR3 is TGTGCCAGCAGTGAAGGCGTTCGACTAGCGGAGGCCAACACCGGGGAGCTGTTTTTT. Encoded protein: CASSEGVRLAEANTGELFF. The full variable domain, in which reference TRBV2 and TRBJ2-2 provide the parts outside the CDR3, is EPEVTQTPSHQVTQMGQEVILRCVPISNHLYFYWYRQILGQKVEFLVSFYNNEISEKSEIFDDQFSVERPDGSNFTLKIRSTKLEDSAMYFCASSEGVRLAEANTGELFFGEGSRLTVL.

Remarks on this clonotype: An end of the junction does not agree with germline; a read error may underlie this. V is TRBV25-1 and J is TRBJ2-1; 10 nucleotides line up with TRBD2. CDR1 and CDR2 (germline): MGHDK, SYGVNS. The CDR3 has 17 residues. This chain's CDR3 is CVSSEYFPSGGTNEQFF. The CDR3, as DNA: TGTGTCAGCAGTGAATATTTCCCTAGCGGGGGTACCAATGAGCAGTTCTTC.

This clonotype was picked up many times. The J gene is TRBJ1-2, the V gene TRBV6-1; no definite D call. From germline, CDR1 is MNHNS and CDR2 SASEGT. V was clipped by 5 bases and J by 10 bases, with 20 bases between them. The CDR3 loop spans 14 amino acids. Written as DNA, the CDR3 is TGTGCCAGCAGTCCCCCGAGACTGCGTCAGGACTACACCTTC. This translates into CASSPPRLRQDYTF.

The rearrangement uses TRBV6-1 and TRBJ2-2, with D uncertain. The CDR3 has 16 amino acids. V was shortened by 2 bases and J by 0 bases, with 10 bases between the two germline ends. Germline values: CDR1 MNHNS, CDR2 SASEGT. CDR3 sequence (DNA): TGTGCCAGCAGTGAATACCCAACAGCGAACACCGGGGAGCTGTTTTTT. The encoded protein is CASSEYPTANTGELFF.

The table lists this clonotype with many counts. The J gene is TRBJ2-7, the V gene TRBV7-2; weak D call: TRBD2 (7 bases). Germline CDR1 SGHTA, CDR2 FQGNSA. Trimming removed 1 base at V and 3 bases at J, with 13 bases between. The CDR3 runs to 15 residues. The CDR3 reads CASSLGIGGHYEQYV. DNA of the CDR3: TGTGCCAGCAGCTTAGGTATCGGGGGGCACTACGAGCAGTACGTC.

In its sample, this clonotype was seen many times. A junction boundary mismatches the germline segment, possibly from a read error. CDR3 in amino acids: CASSIAGGLLDTQYF. CDR3 nucleotides: TGTGCCAGCAGCATAGCGGGGGGGCTGTTAGATACGCAGTATTTT. The genes are TRBV7-6 and TRBJ2-3; TRBD2 agrees at 11 bases. CDR1 is SGHVS, CDR2 FNYEAQ, per germline. The CDR3 length is 15 residues.

This rearrangement joins TRBV7-9 to TRBJ2-7; D is undetermined. The germline V and J ends were trimmed by 5 bases and 4 bases, with 12 bases remaining between them. The CDR3 consists of 13 residues. From germline, CDR1 is SEHNR and CDR2 FQNEAQ (reference sequence). Written as DNA, the CDR3 is TGTGCCAGCAGCCACAAGCATGAGTACGAGCAGTACTTC. Its translation: CASSHKHEYEQYF.

This clonotype has a count of ten or more. The CDR3, as DNA: TGTGCCAGCAGTCGAGGGTCACCAGGGGTGCATGAGCAGTTCTTC. It yields the protein CASSRGSPGVHEQFF. V and J are TRBV12-3 or TRBV12-4 and TRBJ2-1; D is possibly TRBD1 (6 bases). V was pared by 5 bases and J by 8 bases, with 19 bases between. The CDR3 has 15 residues.

This clonotype occurred many times. The chain recombines TRBV7-9 with TRBJ2-6; the match to TRBD2 covers 7 bases. Per the germline V gene, CDR1 is SEHNR and CDR2 is FQNEAQ (reference sequence). This CDR3 has 17 amino acids. J lost 0 bases, V lost 5 bases, and 7 bases had no gene match. In DNA, the CDR3 is TGTGCCAGCAGCCTACTTGGGGAGGGCTCTGGGGCCAACGTCCTGACTTTC. This sequence encodes CASSLLGEGSGANVLTF. The whole variable domain, remainder taken from reference TRBV7-9 and TRBJ2-6, is DTGVSQNPRHKITKRGQNVTFRCDPISEHNRLYWYRQTLGQGPEFLTYFQNEAQLEKSRLLSDRFSAERPKGSFSTLEIQRTEQGDSAMYLCASSLLGEGSGANVLTFGAGSRLTVL.

The chain recombines TRBV11-2 with TRBJ2-2; 12 positions agree with TRBD1. V was clipped by 5 bases and J by 6 bases; unmatched bases: 4. In germline, CDR1 is SGHAT, CDR2 FQNNGV. There are 15 residues in the CDR3. The CDR3: CASSPRDRGPGELFF. CDR3 nucleotide sequence: TGTGCCAGCAGCCCGCGGGACAGGGGGCCCGGGGAGCTGTTTTTT. Combining the CDR3 with reference TRBV11-2 and TRBJ2-2 gives the whole variable domain EAGVAQSPRYKIIEKRQSVAFWCNPISGHATLYWYQQILGQGPKLLIQFQNNGVVDDSQLPKDRFSAERLKGVDSTLKIQPAKLEDSAVYLCASSPRDRGPGELFFGEGSRLTVL.

The V and J genes are TRBV6-4 and TRBJ1-2, with unresolved D. The germline V gene has CDR1 MRHNA and CDR2 SNTAGT. There are 13 residues in the CDR3. The V gene lost 6 bases and the J gene lost 6 bases, with 14 bases spanning the gap. This CDR3 reads CASSRGSFHGYTF. CDR3 DNA: TGTGCCAGCAGCCGTGGGAGTTTTCATGGCTACACCTTC.

The chain links TRBV7-9 to TRBJ2-1; D uncertain. CDR3 length: 15 amino acids. Germline CDR1 and CDR2: SEHNR and FQNEAQ (reference sequence). V was cut by 1 base and J by 4 bases, with 11 bases left in between. This chain's CDR3 is CASSLESEAYNEQFF. The CDR3 DNA follows: TGTGCCAGCAGCTTAGAGTCCGAGGCATACAATGAGCAGTTCTTC.

This clonotype was detected only once. A junction boundary mismatches the germline segment, possibly from a read error. This chain uses TRBV28 with TRBJ1-5, with 8 positions matching TRBD1. The germline V gene has CDR1 MDHEN and CDR2 SYDVKM. The CDR3 is 17 amino acids. Here the CDR3 reads CANSLWGDRGSNQPQHF. In nucleotides, the CDR3 is TGTGCCAACAGTTTATGGGGAGACAGGGGAAGCAATCAGCCCCAGCATTTT.

Ten or more counts support this clonotype. The chain is built from TRBV7-6 and TRBJ2-3; 9 bases agree with TRBD2. V gave up 5 bases and J gave up 1 base; unmatched junction bases: 7. This CDR3 contains 16 residues. CDR1 SGHVS and CDR2 FNYEAQ come from the germline V gene. As DNA, the CDR3 is TGTGCCAGCAGCACGCGGGGGGGCCGCGGCACAGATACGCAGTATTTT. Amino acids: CASSTRGGRGTDTQYF.